The 20 T cell receptor beta chains given below trace back to one sample, sequenced in a study of cytomegalovirus exposure and HLA in healthy donors. 13 Jbeta primers and 60 Vbeta primers were used for the PCR. Only in-frame clones appear in the TCRdb table, and some are missing; sequencing was by immunoSEQ multiplex PCR. The table lists 100,000 to 140,000 clones, around 76% of them singletons. The sequencing input was PBMCs. The source is a man aged 25 to 40 in good health and CMV-seropositive.

This chain connects TRBV5-5 to TRBJ1-1; no clear D. Germline V gene data show CDR1 as SGHKS and CDR2 as YYEKEE (reference sequence). This CDR3 has 13 amino acids. V was trimmed by 0 bases and J by 4 bases, leaving 7 bases between them. CDR3 nucleotides: TGTGCCAGCAGCTTGGGCGGCGGCACTGAAGCTTTCTTT. This translates into CASSLGGGTEAFF.

In DNA, the CDR3 is TGTGCCAGCAGCGGACAGGATTTTAATGAGAACTATGGCTACACCTTC. This translates into CASSGQDFNENYGYTF. The chain links TRBV7-9 to TRBJ1-2; 7 bases are a match to TRBD1. V trimming: 5 bases; J trimming: 2 bases; junction bases outside the gene matches: 11. The CDR3 length is 16 residues. Germline-derived CDR1 and CDR2 are SEHNR and FQNEAQ (reference sequence).

CDR3 in DNA: TGTGCCAGCAGTCTTACAGGGGTCAATGAGCAGTTCTTC. It translates to CASSLTGVNEQFF. V is TRBV5-5 and J is TRBJ2-1; 7 nucleotides match TRBD1. The CDR3 loop spans 13 amino acids. Germline trimming cut 5 bases from V and 6 bases from J; bases unmatched to any gene: 5. CDR1 is SGHKS, CDR2 YYEKEE, per germline (reference sequence). Looking up the rest from reference TRBV5-5 and TRBJ2-1 gives the full variable domain: DAGVTQSPTHLIKTRGQQVTLRCSPISGHKSVSWYQQVLGQGPQFIFQYYEKEERGRGNFPDRFSARQFPNYSSELNVNALLLGDSALYLCASSLTGVNEQFFGPGTRLTVL.

The rearrangement uses TRBV7-9 and TRBJ2-3, with TRBD1 identical over 7 bases. Per the germline V gene, CDR1 is SEHNR and CDR2 is FQNEAQ (reference sequence). Unmatched junction bases numbered 2, after V lost 1 base and J lost 1 base. The CDR3 has 15 residues. The CDR3 coding sequence is TGTGCCAGCAGCTTAGGGCAGGGGGGCACAGATACGCAGTATTTT. It translates to CASSLGQGGTDTQYF. Variable domain in full (rest from reference TRBV7-9 and TRBJ2-3): DTGVSQNPRHKITKRGQNVTFRCDPISEHNRLYWYRQTLGQGPEFLTYFQNEAQLEKSRLLSDRFSAERPKGSFSTLEIQRTEQGDSAMYLCASSLGQGGTDTQYFGPGTRLTVL.

The V call is TRBV30, the J call TRBJ1-5; no firm D call. Deletions cut 1 base from V and 5 bases from J, with 9 bases between. This CDR3 is 13 amino acids long. CDR1 GTSNPN and CDR2 SVGIG come from the germline V gene (reference sequence). The CDR3 sequence is CAWSDSHDQPQHF. CDR3 DNA: TGTGCCTGGAGTGACAGTCACGATCAGCCCCAGCATTTT.

This clone was observed a handful of times. The chain links TRBV25-1 to TRBJ2-5; 7 bases line up with TRBD2. The trim removed 7 bases at V and 0 bases at J, leaving 8 bases unmatched. Per the germline V gene, CDR1 is MGHDK and CDR2 is SYGVNS. The CDR3 is 15 amino acids. CDR3: CASNRERGNQETQYF. Here the CDR3 DNA reads TGTGCCAGCAACCGGGAGCGGGGCAACCAAGAGACCCAGTACTTC.

The V and J genes are TRBV7-8 and TRBJ1-2; TRBD1 might be the D (6 bases). Trimming stripped 2 bases from V and 9 bases from J, with 10 bases between. Germline V gene sequence: CDR1 SGHVS, CDR2 FQNEAQ. CDR3 length: 12 residues. CDR3 protein: CASSLNRVSYTF. CDR3 DNA: TGTGCCAGCAGCTTAAACAGGGTGAGCTACACCTTC.

The chain employs TRBV5-1 and TRBJ2-7, with 9 nucleotides matching TRBD1. The J segment lost 2 bases and the V segment lost 0 bases, leaving 6 bases of the junction unmatched. Germline V gene lookup returns CDR1 SGHRS and CDR2 YFSETQ. The CDR3 loop spans 16 amino acids. The CDR3 is CASSLVTGGSTYEQYF. The DNA for the CDR3 is TGCGCCAGCAGCTTGGTGACAGGGGGGTCCACCTACGAGCAGTACTTC. The full variable domain, its missing parts supplied by reference TRBV5-1 and TRBJ2-7, is KAGVTQTPRYLIKTRGQQVTLSCSPISGHRSVSWYQQTPGQGLQFLFEYFSETQRNKGNFPGRFSGRQFSNSRSEMNVSTLELGDSALYLCASSLVTGGSTYEQYFGPGTRLTVT.

The chain couples TRBV5-1 to TRBJ1-6; D uncertain. Trimming pared 0 bases from V and 9 bases from J, leaving 10 bases between. The germline V gene has CDR1 SGHRS and CDR2 YFSETQ. The CDR3 loop spans 14 amino acids. CDR3 sequence reads: CASSLAFLGSPLHF. The CDR3 DNA is TGCGCCAGCAGCTTGGCCTTTCTCGGTTCACCCCTCCACTTT.

The V gene is TRBV7-2, the J gene TRBJ2-1; TRBD2 matches 8 bases. The germline V gene has CDR1 SGHTA and CDR2 FQGNSA. This CDR3 has 15 amino acids. V dropped 6 bases and J dropped 4; count of bases not matched to a gene: 8. In DNA form, the CDR3 reads TGTGCCAGCAGAGCCTTTGAGCGGGGGTACAATGAGCAGTTCTTC. This sequence encodes CASRAFERGYNEQFF.

The CDR3 sequence: CASSIGAGRSNQPQHF. The DNA of the CDR3 is TGTGCCAGTAGTATAGGGGCAGGGCGTAGCAATCAGCCCCAGCATTTT. The rearrangement joins TRBV19 to TRBJ1-5, with D possibly TRBD1 on 5 matching bases. The CDR3 is 16 amino acids. V gave up 1 base and J gave up 0 bases, with 10 bases separating them. The germline V gene has CDR1 LNHDA and CDR2 SQIVND (reference sequence).

The chain has TRBV5-4 and TRBJ1-6; TRBD1 matches 10 bases. Germline V gene lookup returns CDR1 SGHNT and CDR2 YYREEE (reference sequence). Losses at the gene ends were 4 bases for V and 10 bases for J; bases not matched to a gene: 11. The CDR3 totals 16 residues. CDR3 coding DNA: TGTGCCAGCAGCCCAATTGGGGACAGGGGCTTCTCACCCCTCCACTTT. Its translation: CASSPIGDRGFSPLHF.

The V call is TRBV11-3, the J call TRBJ2-3; 7 bases align to TRBD2. The germline CDR1 and CDR2 sequences are SGHNT and YENEEA. The CDR3 covers 16 residues. V lost 6 bases to trimming and J lost 6 bases; unmatched junction nucleotides: 15. As DNA, the CDR3 is TGTGCCAGCAGTCCTAGCGGAGGGAAAAAAGGGGATACGCAGTATTTT. Residues: CASSPSGGKKGDTQYF.

The chain links TRBV5-6 to TRBJ2-1; 8 positions agree with TRBD2. Germline values: CDR1 SGHDT, CDR2 YYEEEE. J lost 0 bases, V lost 1 base, and 3 bases had no gene match. The CDR3 extends over 16 amino acids. As DNA, the CDR3 is TGTGCCAGCAGCTTGATCGGGACTAGCTCCTACAATGAGCAGTTCTTC. Encoded protein: CASSLIGTSSYNEQFF. Full variable domain (outside the CDR3, taken from reference TRBV5-6 and TRBJ2-1): DAGVTQSPTHLIKTRGQQVTLRCSPKSGHDTVSWYQQALGQGPQFIFQYYEEEERQRGNFPDRFSGHQFPNYSSELNVNALLLGDSALYLCASSLIGTSSYNEQFFGPGTRLTVL.

V usage is TRBV6-5 and J usage is TRBJ1-2; 12 nucleotides line up with TRBD1. Germline CDR1 is MNHEY and CDR2 is SVGAGI. Losses at the gene ends were 7 bases for V and 8 bases for J; bases not matched to a gene: 11. The length of the CDR3 is 15 residues. The CDR3 protein is CASTSRDRGRGGYTF. The CDR3 coding sequence is TGTGCCAGCACTTCCCGGGACAGGGGGCGAGGGGGCTACACCTTC.

The chain employs TRBV19 and TRBJ2-5, with D possibly TRBD2 on 5 matching bases. Germline values: CDR1 LNHDA, CDR2 SQIVND (reference sequence). V was cut by 0 bases and J by 7 bases, with 6 bases left in between. CDR3 length equals 12 residues. Here the CDR3 DNA reads TGTGCCAGTAGTATAGATCGGGGGACCCAGTACTTC. Translation: CASSIDRGTQYF.

J is TRBJ2-7 and V is TRBV5-6; D is ambiguous. Germline values: CDR1 SGHDT, CDR2 YYEEEE. The CDR3 extends over 13 amino acids. The germline V and J ends were trimmed by 1 base and 2 bases, with 7 bases remaining between them. CDR3 bases: TGTGCCAGCAGCTTGCGCCTAGCCTACGAGCAGTACTTC. Its translation: CASSLRLAYEQYF.

The table lists this clone with a count of one. The V and J genes are TRBV18 and TRBJ2-3; perhaps TRBD2 as D (6 bases). The germline V and J ends were trimmed by 5 bases and 2 bases, with 17 bases remaining between them. Germline values: CDR1 KGHSH, CDR2 LQKENI. CDR3 length: 16 amino acids. The chain's CDR3 is CASSYDPREVTDTQYF. The CDR3 DNA reads as TGTGCCAGCTCATACGACCCCAGGGAGGTCACAGATACGCAGTATTTT.

The V gene is TRBV6-1, the J gene TRBJ1-2; tentatively, D is TRBD1 (6 bases). CDR3 length: 16 residues. Germline V lookup: CDR1 MNHNS, CDR2 SASEGT. The V end lost 1 base, the J end lost 3 bases, and 15 bases lay between the germline ends. CDR3 region: CASSEGGARGDYGYTF. In nucleotides, the CDR3 is TGTGCCAGCAGTGAAGGAGGGGCCAGGGGTGACTATGGCTACACCTTC.

The chain carries TRBV19 and TRBJ2-3; weak D call: TRBD2 (5 bases). V was cut by 4 bases and J by 4 bases, with 15 bases left in between. Germline V CDR1 and CDR2: LNHDA, SQIVND (reference sequence). The CDR3 has 15 residues. CDR3 in amino acids: CASSTDFFGADTQYF. CDR3 sequence (DNA): TGTGCCAGTAGTACGGACTTTTTTGGAGCAGATACGCAGTATTTT.